This T cell receptor beta chain emerged from a study of T cell repertoires in cytomegalovirus infection. Overall study: CMV infection and matching HLA type were both indicated by public TCR beta signatures. Study outcomes and limitations: In two of eight donors, the top clonotype was HLA-C-restricted CMV-specific. Adding up the frequency of public TCR beta families identified people who carried CMV plus the relevant HLA.

This CDR3 is 16 amino acids long. Trimming left V 1 base short and J 0 bases short, with 12 bases between. Germline V gives CDR1 SEHNR, CDR2 FQNEAQ (reference sequence). TCRdb redid the calling of the reads with MiXCR, one entry per CDR3 protein. The repertoire holds more than 500,000 distinct CDR3 sequences, with more than 15% as singletons. This clonotype appeared many times. The antigen is unknown. This receptor was taken from a human donor in good health (CMV status not recorded). Some clones in this sample may be carry-over from other donors' samples. The sequencing input was CD8+ T cells from PBMCs. The V call is TRBV7-9, the J call TRBJ1-2, with no clear D. The CDR3 loop reads CASSLVYAVSNYGYTF. For the CDR3, the DNA is TGTGCCAGCAGCTTAGTATACGCAGTCTCTAACTATGGCTACACCTTC.